This is a list of T cell receptor beta chains from one sample in a study of T cell repertoires in cytomegalovirus infection. TCRdb re-analysed the reads in MiXCR, keeping a single row per CDR3 protein. This table has about 250,000 distinct CDR3 sequences, more than 9% appearing once. Material for sequencing was PBMCs. These receptors all stem from a human donor in good health (CMV status not recorded). Some clones in this sample may be carry-over from other donors' samples. The CDR3 runs from the conserved cysteine through the conserved F or W. D genes are given only for firm matches. The size field is filled for only some rows; it gives once, few, many or a size class.

V	size	D	J	CDR3	DNA
TRBV27	few	TRBD1	TRBJ1-1	CASSRRDRGESEAFF	TGTGCCAGCAGTCGCCGGGACAGGGGGGAGTCTGAAGCTTTCTTT
TRBV12-5	few	NA	TRBJ1-6	CASGLVITSTGSYNSPLHF	TGTGCTAGTGGTCTCGTTATTACATCCACGGGCTCCTATAATTCACCCCTCCACTTT
TRBV7-2	many	TRBD1	TRBJ2-7	CASSPRDSVYYEQYF	TGTGCCAGCAGCCCCCGGGACAGTGTTTACTACGAGCAGTACTTC
TRBV12-3/TRBV12-4	many	NA	TRBJ1-5	CASSLKRAGSSNQPQHF	TGTGCCAGCAGTTTAAAGCGGGCAGGCAGTAGCAATCAGCCCCAGCATTTT
TRBV7-8	many	NA	TRBJ1-3	CASSSGNTIYF	TGTGCCAGCAGCTCGGGAAACACCATATATTTT
TRBV12-3/TRBV12-4	NA	NA	TRBJ1-2	CASRGPYNYGYTF	TGTGCCAGCAGAGGTCCGTATAACTATGGCTACACCTTC
TRBV29-1	many	NA	TRBJ2-7	CSVGRGPYEQYF	TGCAGCGTTGGCCGGGGTCCCTACGAGCAGTACTTC
TRBV29-1	few	NA	TRBJ1-1	CSVGGGGATEAFF	TGCAGCGTGGGGGGTGGAGGGGCGACTGAAGCTTTCTTT
TRBV12-3/TRBV12-4	NA	TRBD1	TRBJ1-5	CASSLGDRVHSNQPQHF	TGTGCCAGCAGTTTAGGGGACAGGGTTCACAGCAATCAGCCCCAGCATTTT
TRBV28	many	NA	TRBJ2-2	CASSSGLETGELFF	TGTGCCAGCAGTTCAGGGCTTGAAACCGGGGAGCTGTTTTTT
TRBV5-1	many	TRBD1	TRBJ2-7	CASNQVGQGGEQYF	TGCGCCAGCAACCAAGTGGGACAGGGTGGCGAGCAGTACTTC
TRBV6-1	many	NA	TRBJ2-5	CASSEVRGETQYF	TGTGCCAGCAGTGAAGTCAGGGGAGAGACCCAGTACTTC
TRBV27	NA	NA	TRBJ2-5	CASSLSASETQYF	TGTGCCAGCAGTTTATCGGCTTCAGAGACCCAGTACTTC
TRBV7-2	many	NA	TRBJ2-6	CASSFASSGANVLTF	TGTGCCAGCAGCTTCGCGTCGTCCGGGGCCAACGTCCTGACTTTC
TRBV7-2	medium-sized	NA	TRBJ1-1	CASSLWTRSGRMNTEAFF	TGTGCCAGCAGCTTATGGACCCGAAGTGGCAGAATGAACACTGAAGCTTTCTTT
TRBV2	NA	TRBD2	TRBJ2-3	CASSEEAGGLTDTQYF	TGTGCCAGCAGTGAAGAAGCGGGGGGGCTAACAGATACGCAGTATTTT
TRBV24-1	few	NA	TRBJ2-3	CATQGTQRGDTQYF	TGTGCCACCCAGGGGACCCAACGGGGAGATACGCAGTATTTT
TRBV18	NA	TRBD2	TRBJ2-7	CASSPGTSAAYEQYF	TGTGCCAGCTCACCGGGGACTAGCGCAGCCTACGAGCAGTACTTC
TRBV10-3	NA	NA	TRBJ2-1	CASRARSSYNEQFF	TGTGCCAGCAGAGCTAGGAGCTCCTACAATGAGCAGTTCTTC
TRBV30	NA	NA	TRBJ2-7	CAWSTGYEQYF	TGTGCCTGGAGTACAGGCTACGAGCAGTACTTC
TRBV13	NA	NA	TRBJ2-6	CASHRVGANVLTF	TGTGCCAGTCACAGGGTCGGGGCCAACGTCCTGACTTTC
TRBV20-1	few	NA	TRBJ2-3	CSAEADRGTQYF	TGCAGTGCGGAAGCGGATAGGGGTACGCAGTATTTT
TRBV7-2	NA	NA	TRBJ2-2	CASSSPGVTPGKLLF	TGTGCCAGCAGCTCCCCGGGGGTAACCCCCGGGAAGCTGCTTTTT
TRBV7-2	many	NA	TRBJ2-7	CASSLRGGDPTYEQYF	TGTGCCAGCAGCTTAAGAGGGGGGGACCCCACCTACGAGCAGTACTTC
TRBV11-1	NA	NA	TRBJ1-2	CASSLARGGYTF	TGTGCCAGCAGCCTAGCCCGGGGCGGCTACACCTTC
TRBV20-1	many	NA	TRBJ2-1	CSAWRGPYNEQFF	TGCAGTGCCTGGAGGGGGCCCTACAATGAGCAGTTCTTC
TRBV7-2	many	TRBD2	TRBJ2-5	CASSFFGGAQETQYF	TGTGCCAGCAGCTTCTTCGGGGGGGCACAAGAGACCCAGTACTTC
TRBV6-5	many	NA	TRBJ2-7	CASSYSGQATYEQYF	TGTGCCAGCAGTTACTCTGGGCAGGCGACCTACGAGCAGTACTTC
TRBV28	few	NA	TRBJ2-1	CASSPAVLVGRKKEQFF	TGTGCCAGCAGTCCAGCGGTACTAGTTGGGAGGAAGAAGGAGCAGTTCTTC
TRBV12-3/TRBV12-4	many	NA	TRBJ2-3	CASSLSSTDTQYF	TGTGCCAGCAGTTTATCAAGCACAGATACGCAGTATTTT
TRBV6-1	many	TRBD2	TRBJ2-7	CASSRYGGSSYEQYF	TGTGCCAGCAGTCGATACGGGGGGAGCTCCTACGAGCAGTACTTC
TRBV29-1	few	NA	TRBJ2-5	CSVEGQGKMTQYF	TGCAGCGTTGAGGGGCAGGGAAAAATGACCCAGTACTTC
TRBV6-1	NA	NA	TRBJ1-5	CASSYQGDQPQHF	TGTGCCAGCAGTTATCAGGGCGATCAGCCCCAGCATTTT
TRBV7-2	many	TRBD2	TRBJ2-2	CASSLELAGVTGELFF	TGTGCCAGCAGCTTAGAGCTAGCGGGAGTCACCGGGGAGCTGTTTTTT
TRBV12-5	NA	TRBD1	TRBJ2-6	CASAWTGQAGANVLTF	TGTGCTAGTGCTTGGACAGGCCAGGCTGGGGCCAACGTCCTGACTTTC
TRBV7-2	many	NA	TRBJ2-3	CASSLGGAAQGTQYF	TGTGCCAGCAGCTTAGGGGGGGCCGCACAGGGTACGCAGTATTTT
TRBV6-2/TRBV6-3	many	NA	TRBJ1-1	CASKIFAGNTEAFF	TGTGCCAGCAAAATATTCGCGGGGAACACTGAAGCTTTCTTT
TRBV5-4	many	NA	TRBJ2-2	CASSPVGAVKTGELFF	TGTGCCAGCAGCCCCGTAGGAGCGGTGAAGACCGGGGAGCTGTTTTTT
TRBV7-2	many	NA	TRBJ2-7	CASSPLDRYEQYF	TGTGCCAGCAGCCCCTTGGACCGCTACGAGCAGTACTTC
TRBV5-1	NA	NA	TRBJ1-1	CASTLGDTEAFF	TGCGCCAGCACCCTAGGGGACACTGAAGCTTTCTTT
TRBV19	few	TRBD1	TRBJ2-2	CASRDRANTGELFF	TGTGCCAGCCGGGACAGGGCGAACACCGGGGAGCTGTTTTTT
TRBV7-2	many	TRBD1	TRBJ1-4	CASSLEGQGEKLFF	TGTGCCAGCAGCTTAGAGGGACAGGGAGAAAAACTGTTTTTT
TRBV6-1	NA	NA	TRBJ2-1	CASDSLSYNEQFF	TGTGCCAGCGACTCTCTCTCCTACAATGAGCAGTTCTTC
TRBV28	NA	NA	TRBJ1-2	CASSIRRTPGGYTF	TGTGCCAGCAGTATTAGGAGAACACCGGGGGGCTACACCTTC
TRBV5-6	many	TRBD1	TRBJ2-7	CASSWDRGGPYEQYF	TGTGCCAGCAGCTGGGACAGGGGTGGACCCTACGAGCAGTACTTC
TRBV14	NA	NA	TRBJ1-1	CASSKTGNTEAFF	TGTGCCAGCAGCAAGACAGGGAACACTGAAGCTTTCTTT
TRBV19	many	TRBD1	TRBJ2-7	CASSHVTTGPPYEQYF	TGTGCCAGTAGCCACGTTACGACAGGGCCTCCCTACGAGCAGTACTTC
TRBV20-1	NA	TRBD2	TRBJ2-7	CSARELAGALDEQYF	TGCAGTGCTAGAGAGCTAGCGGGGGCCCTCGACGAGCAGTACTTC
TRBV6-2/TRBV6-3	once	TRBD2	TRBJ2-3	CASNHPSGWRTDTQYF	TGTGCCAGCAACCATCCTAGCGGGTGGAGGACAGATACGCAGTATTTT
TRBV6-4	many	NA	TRBJ2-3	CASSPRETDTQYF	TGTGCCAGCAGCCCGAGAGAGACAGATACGCAGTATTTT
TRBV19	NA	NA	TRBJ2-3	CASSAPAEPSTDTQYF	TGTGCCAGTAGTGCCCCCGCGGAGCCTAGCACAGATACGCAGTATTTT
TRBV19	many	NA	TRBJ1-3	CASSILGGPGNTIYF	TGTGCCAGTAGTATATTGGGAGGGCCTGGAAACACCATATATTTT
TRBV7-8	many	TRBD1	TRBJ2-1	CASSLPGGHNEQFF	TGTGCCAGCAGCTTACCAGGGGGACACAATGAGCAGTTCTTC